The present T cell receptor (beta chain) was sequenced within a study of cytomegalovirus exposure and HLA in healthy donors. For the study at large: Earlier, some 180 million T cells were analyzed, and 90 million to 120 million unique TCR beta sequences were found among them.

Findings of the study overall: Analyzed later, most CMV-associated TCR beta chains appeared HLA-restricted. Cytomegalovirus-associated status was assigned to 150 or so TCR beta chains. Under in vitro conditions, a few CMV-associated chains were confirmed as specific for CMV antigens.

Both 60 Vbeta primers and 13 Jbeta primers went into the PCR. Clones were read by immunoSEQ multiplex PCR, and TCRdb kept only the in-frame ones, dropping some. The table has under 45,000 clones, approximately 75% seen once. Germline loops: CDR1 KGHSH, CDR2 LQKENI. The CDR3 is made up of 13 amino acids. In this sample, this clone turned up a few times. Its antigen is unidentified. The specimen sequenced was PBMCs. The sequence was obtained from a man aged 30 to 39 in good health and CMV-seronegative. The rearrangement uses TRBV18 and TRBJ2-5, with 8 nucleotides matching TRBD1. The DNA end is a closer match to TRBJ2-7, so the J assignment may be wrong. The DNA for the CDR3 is TGTGCCAGCTCACGACAGGGGAACTACGAGCAGTACTTC. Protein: CASSRQGNYEQYF.